These T cell receptor beta chains were read from a single sample in a study of T cell responses to AZD1222 COVID-19 vaccine. The assay was immunoSEQ multiplex PCR, and TCRdb's table has in-frame clones only and misses some. In the table there are fewer than 200,000 clones, more than 80% of which are singletons. Sample: peripheral blood, taken 28 days after the second dose of the MenACWY control vaccine. Receptors originate from an adult who received the MenACWY meningococcal vaccine as a control. Each CDR3 is given with its conserved first and last residue. Fields, in order: clone size, V gene, CDR3 length, J gene, D gene, CDR3 DNA, CDR3 protein. D genes are given only for firm matches. Only part of the rows carry a size: once, few, many, or a class if the clone is expanded.

size: -; V: TRBV28; length: 15; J: TRBJ2-7; D: TRBD1; DNA: TGTGCCAGCAGTATACCGGGACAGGGGATCCACGAGCAGTACTTC; CDR3: CASSIPGQGIHEQYF
size: -; V: TRBV28; length: 13; J: TRBJ1-1; D: -; DNA: TGTGCCAGCAGTTTTCTCCTGAACACTGAAGCTTTCTTT; CDR3: CASSFLLNTEAFF
size: -; V: TRBV27; length: 17; J: TRBJ1-5; D: -; DNA: TGTGCCAGCAGTTTATCGGGGGGGGGCGCAGGCAATCAGCCCCAGCATTTT; CDR3: CASSLSGGGAGNQPQHF
size: -; V: TRBV5-5; length: 17; J: TRBJ1-6; D: -; DNA: TGTGCCAGCAGCTTGGCCGACCCTAGCTCCTATAATTCACCCCTCCACTTT; CDR3: CASSLADPSSYNSPLHF
size: few; V: TRBV28; length: 16; J: TRBJ1-1; D: -; DNA: TGTGCCAGCAGACTGCAAGCCGGGGCTTACCGCACTGAAGCTTTCTTT; CDR3: CASRLQAGAYRTEAFF
size: -; V: TRBV19; length: 16; J: TRBJ2-7; D: TRBD2; DNA: TGTGCCAGTAGCTATAGTCTCGCGGGAGGCTCCTACGAGCAGTACTTC; CDR3: CASSYSLAGGSYEQYF
size: once; V: TRBV20-1; length: 13; J: TRBJ1-6; D: -; DNA: TGCAGTGCTAGTTCGCATAATAATTCACCCCTCCACTTT; CDR3: CSASSHNNSPLHF
size: -; V: TRBV28; length: 14; J: TRBJ1-1; D: -; DNA: TGTGCCAGCAGTGGGGCCGTGGTTGTCACTGAAGCTTTCTTT; CDR3: CASSGAVVVTEAFF
size: -; V: TRBV15; length: 19; J: TRBJ1-3; D: TRBD1; DNA: TGTGCCACCAGCAGAGCTGTCTATGGACAGGGGAAATCTGGAAACACCATATATTTT; CDR3: CATSRAVYGQGKSGNTIYF
size: -; V: TRBV27; length: 17; J: TRBJ2-3; D: TRBD2; DNA: TGTGCCAGCAGTTTTGGGGTACTAGCGGGAGTGAGAAATACGCAGTATTTT; CDR3: CASSFGVLAGVRNTQYF
size: -; V: TRBV9; length: 16; J: TRBJ2-3; D: TRBD2; DNA: TGTGCCAGCAGCGTAGGAATGGGTAGCGGGTATGGTACGCAGTATTTT; CDR3: CASSVGMGSGYGTQYF
size: -; V: TRBV18; length: 15; J: TRBJ2-2; D: -; DNA: TGTGCCAGCTCACCGTCCCTCTTAACTCCGGGGGAGCTGTTTTTT; CDR3: CASSPSLLTPGELFF
size: once; V: TRBV14; length: 15; J: TRBJ2-6; D: TRBD1; DNA: TGTGCCAGCAGCCTCACAGGGGCTGGGGCCAACGTCCTGACTTTC; CDR3: CASSLTGAGANVLTF
size: -; V: TRBV18; length: 14; J: TRBJ1-1; D: -; DNA: TGTGCCAGCTCCCTTGAGGGGGAAAACACTGAAGCTTTCTTT; CDR3: CASSLEGENTEAFF
size: -; V: TRBV6-5; length: 15; J: TRBJ1-5; D: TRBD1; DNA: TGTGCCAGCAGGTTGGGACAGGGGGACGGTCAGCCCCAGCATTTT; CDR3: CASRLGQGDGQPQHF
size: once; V: TRBV5-4; length: 15; J: TRBJ2-3; D: -; DNA: TGTGCCAGCAGCTTGGTGGGGCCCGGGAGATATACGCAGTATTTT; CDR3: CASSLVGPGRYTQYF
size: -; V: TRBV29-1; length: 16; J: TRBJ2-1; D: TRBD2; DNA: TGCAGCGTCGACGTGGGGGGACTAGCGGGTATCTATGAGCAGTTCTTC; CDR3: CSVDVGGLAGIYEQFF
size: -; V: TRBV7-2; length: 14; J: TRBJ2-7; D: -; DNA: TGTGCCAGCAGCTTAGCCCACGGCTCCTACGAGCAGTACTTC; CDR3: CASSLAHGSYEQYF
size: -; V: TRBV6-5; length: 14; J: TRBJ2-2; D: TRBD1; DNA: TGTGCCAGCGGGTGGACAGGGGAAACCGGGGAGCTGTTTTTT; CDR3: CASGWTGETGELFF
size: -; V: TRBV28; length: 14; J: TRBJ1-2; D: -; DNA: TGTGCCAGCACTGAGTTTGGGGGGAGAGTAGGCTACACCTTC; CDR3: CASTEFGGRVGYTF
size: -; V: TRBV18; length: 13; J: TRBJ2-7; D: -; DNA: TGTGCCACCACCTCCAGGGACTCCTACGAGCAGTACTTC; CDR3: CATTSRDSYEQYF
size: -; V: TRBV30; length: 12; J: TRBJ1-4; D: -; DNA: TGTGCCTGGAGAGGGGAAGGGAGGGAACTGTTTTTT; CDR3: CAWRGEGRELFF
size: -; V: TRBV30; length: 14; J: TRBJ1-5; D: -; DNA: TGTGCCTGGAAGGGGCGTAATAGCAATCAGCCCCAGCATTTT; CDR3: CAWKGRNSNQPQHF
size: once; V: TRBV15; length: 17; J: TRBJ1-5; D: TRBD1; DNA: TGTGCCACCAGCGGACCAATGCGGACAGGGGGGAATCAGCCCCAGCATTTT; CDR3: CATSGPMRTGGNQPQHF
size: -; V: TRBV30; length: 12; J: TRBJ2-7; D: TRBD1; DNA: TGTGCCTGTCGGACAGGGGGCTTCGGGGAGTACTTC; CDR3: CACRTGGFGEYF
size: -; V: TRBV4-1; length: 16; J: TRBJ1-4; D: -; DNA: TGCGCCAGCAGCCAAGTACAGGGTCGAGGTTTCGAAAAACTGTTTTTT; CDR3: CASSQVQGRGFEKLFF
size: -; V: TRBV28; length: 12; J: TRBJ2-7; D: -; DNA: TGTGCCAGCAGTTTGGGGTCCTACGCGCAGTACTTC; CDR3: CASSLGSYAQYF
size: -; V: TRBV12-3/TRBV12-4; length: 11; J: TRBJ1-3; D: TRBD1; DNA: TGTGCCAGCAGCGTGGGACAGTCCATATATTTT; CDR3: CASSVGQSIYF
size: -; V: TRBV6-5; length: 15; J: TRBJ1-5; D: -; DNA: TGTGCCAGCAGGAAGAAGGGGGAGGGCAATCAGCCCCAGCATTTT; CDR3: CASRKKGEGNQPQHF
size: -; V: TRBV14; length: 14; J: TRBJ2-5; D: -; DNA: TGTGCCAGCAGCCTAGGCTGGGAGGTAGAGACCCAGTACTTC; CDR3: CASSLGWEVETQYF
size: -; V: TRBV9; length: 13; J: TRBJ1-1; D: -; DNA: TGTGCCAGCAGCGCCCAGGGGCGCACTGAAGCTTTCTTT; CDR3: CASSAQGRTEAFF
size: -; V: TRBV14; length: 15; J: TRBJ2-1; D: -; DNA: TGTGCCAGCAGCCAAGATCCGAGGGGTAACAATGAGCAGTTCTTC; CDR3: CASSQDPRGNNEQFF
size: -; V: TRBV4-1; length: 16; J: TRBJ2-5; D: TRBD1; DNA: TGCGCCAGCAGCCAAGATAAGCAGGGGGCCTTAGAGACCCAGTACTTC; CDR3: CASSQDKQGALETQYF
size: -; V: TRBV6-2/TRBV6-3; length: 18; J: TRBJ2-1; D: -; DNA: TGTGCCAGCAGTTACTCCTTAGCGCTAGCGAGAAAAGGGGGTGAGCAGTTCTTC; CDR3: CASSYSLALARKGGEQFF
size: -; V: TRBV6-5; length: 14; J: TRBJ1-2; D: TRBD1; DNA: TGTGCCAGCAGTTTCGGACAGGGCCCATATGGCTACACCTTC; CDR3: CASSFGQGPYGYTF
size: -; V: TRBV7-2; length: 15; J: TRBJ2-1; D: -; DNA: TGTGCCAGCAGTCCGAACGCGAACAGGGATGAGGAGCAGTTCTTC; CDR3: CASSPNANRDEEQFF
size: -; V: TRBV19; length: 15; J: TRBJ1-3; D: -; DNA: TGTGCCAGTAGTCTCCTCGGGGGCTCTGGAAACACCATATATTTT; CDR3: CASSLLGGSGNTIYF
size: -; V: TRBV28; length: 11; J: TRBJ1-1; D: -; DNA: TGTGCCAGCAAAGGGGGCACTGAAGCTTTCTTT; CDR3: CASKGGTEAFF
size: once; V: TRBV9; length: 13; J: TRBJ1-1; D: -; DNA: TGTGCCAGCAGCGTATATGGTGAGACTGAAGCTTTCTTT; CDR3: CASSVYGETEAFF
size: -; V: TRBV15; length: 14; J: TRBJ2-5; D: -; DNA: TGTGCCACCAGCAGAACACTTGGGAGAAAGACCCAGTACTTC; CDR3: CATSRTLGRKTQYF
size: -; V: TRBV5-8; length: 12; J: TRBJ1-2; D: -; DNA: TGTGCCAGCAATAGCGGGGGGGATGGCTACACCTTC; CDR3: CASNSGGDGYTF
size: -; V: TRBV28; length: 12; J: TRBJ1-1; D: -; DNA: TGTGCCAGCAGTTTAGGACCTCTTGAAGCTTTCTTT; CDR3: CASSLGPLEAFF
size: -; V: TRBV9; length: 16; J: TRBJ2-3; D: TRBD2; DNA: TGTGCCAGCAGCACCCGGACTAGCGGGACTGAAGATACGCAGTATTTT; CDR3: CASSTRTSGTEDTQYF
size: -; V: TRBV19; length: 14; J: TRBJ2-3; D: -; DNA: TGTGCCAGTAGTAGTAACACCCTAGTGGATACGCAGTATTTT; CDR3: CASSSNTLVDTQYF
size: once; V: TRBV6-1; length: 15; J: TRBJ1-2; D: -; DNA: TGTGCCAGCAGTGATGGCCAGGGCGAGGGCTATGGCTACACCTTC; CDR3: CASSDGQGEGYGYTF
size: -; V: TRBV12-3/TRBV12-4; length: 12; J: TRBJ1-1; D: -; DNA: TGTGCCAGCGAGGGCGGCGGGACTGAAGCTTTCTTT; CDR3: CASEGGGTEAFF
size: -; V: TRBV7-3; length: 13; J: TRBJ1-1; D: -; DNA: TGTGCCAGCAGCTTAGACATGAACACTGAAGCTTTCTTT; CDR3: CASSLDMNTEAFF
size: -; V: TRBV4-2; length: 14; J: TRBJ1-1; D: -; DNA: TGTGCCAGCAGCCAAGTTATTTTGAACACTGAAGCTTTCTTT; CDR3: CASSQVILNTEAFF
size: -; V: TRBV19; length: 16; J: TRBJ1-5; D: -; DNA: TGTGCCAGTAGTACCCAGACAGGTTATAGCAATCAGCCCCAGCATTTT; CDR3: CASSTQTGYSNQPQHF
size: once; V: TRBV19; length: 14; J: TRBJ2-6; D: -; DNA: TGTGCCAGTAGATCGGGGTTCCACGGGGGCGTCCTGACTTTC; CDR3: CASRSGFHGGVLTF
size: -; V: TRBV2; length: 12; J: TRBJ1-2; D: -; DNA: TGTGCCAGCAGTGAAAAAGATTATGGCTACACCTTC; CDR3: CASSEKDYGYTF
size: -; V: TRBV5-4; length: 13; J: TRBJ1-1; D: -; DNA: TGTGCCAGCAGCCGCGACAGGAACACTGAAGCTTTCTTT; CDR3: CASSRDRNTEAFF
size: -; V: TRBV29-1; length: 14; J: TRBJ1-6; D: -; DNA: TGCAGCGTGAGGGACCCCCTCGAAGGAGGGCCCCTCCACTTT; CDR3: CSVRDPLEGGPLHF
size: -; V: TRBV18; length: 15; J: TRBJ1-3; D: -; DNA: TGTGCCAGCTCACCCCAGGGCCTATACGGAAACACCATATATTTT; CDR3: CASSPQGLYGNTIYF
size: once; V: TRBV6-2/TRBV6-3; length: 17; J: TRBJ2-6; D: TRBD1; DNA: TGTGCCAGCAGTTCCCAGACAGGGGTAGGTGGGGCCAACGTCCTGACTTTC; CDR3: CASSSQTGVGGANVLTF
size: -; V: TRBV6-2/TRBV6-3; length: 17; J: TRBJ2-2; D: TRBD2; DNA: TGTGCCAGCAGCTCCCCAACCCGACTAGCGGGGACCGGGGAGCTGTTTTTT; CDR3: CASSSPTRLAGTGELFF
size: -; V: TRBV24-1; length: 18; J: TRBJ2-2; D: TRBD2; DNA: TGTGCCACCAGTGATTTGGCTAGCGGGAGGGCTGAGGCCGGGGAGCTGTTTTTT; CDR3: CATSDLASGRAEAGELFF
size: -; V: TRBV6-5; length: 15; J: TRBJ2-2; D: -; DNA: TGTGCCAGCAGTTACGGAACAGGTTACACCGGGGAGCTGTTTTTT; CDR3: CASSYGTGYTGELFF
size: -; V: TRBV7-2; length: 15; J: TRBJ1-4; D: -; DNA: TGTGCCAGCACCCTGGGGGGGCCCTATAATGAAAAACTGTTTTTT; CDR3: CASTLGGPYNEKLFF